The clone carrying this TCR beta chain was seen only a few times. As yet, its antigen is unknown. The data were obtained in a study of T cells after yellow fever vaccination. The wider study: The SMART-Seq v4 Ultra Low Input method served to prepare the low-cell-number fractions. Study results and caveats: After the booster, 96% of CD4 and approximately 87% of CD8 primary-response clones were re-detected. Highly abundant clonotypes carried over from the bulk population could end up in FACS-sorted repertoires as contaminants. Clonotype sharing between CD4 and CD8 compartments was small.

TCRdb reprocessed the 5' RACE reads with MiXCR, giving one entry per CDR3 protein. This table holds around 610,000 distinct CDR3 sequences, roughly 13% found once. The CDR3 has 15 amino acids. V trimming: 5 bases; J trimming: 3 bases; junction bases outside the gene matches: 5. Germline CDR1 is MDHEN and CDR2 is SYDVKM. The specimen comprised PBMCs, sampled on the day of the yellow fever booster vaccination. The origin of this receptor is a man aged 25-40 years who received the YFV17D yellow fever vaccine. V gene TRBV28 combines with J gene TRBJ2-3; TRBD1 matches at 10 bases. CDR3 sequence: CASSRDRGGTDTQYF. DNA for the CDR3: TGTGCCAGCAGTCGGGACAGGGGTGGGACAGATACGCAGTATTTT.